This T cell receptor beta chain was obtained from a study of beta chain features in type 1 diabetes. Study outcomes and limitations: Reduced insertions and increased deletions marked VDJ junctions in type 1 diabetes patients.

CD4+ naive, central memory, regulatory and stem cell-like memory subsets were isolated by sorting on CD45RO/CCR7/CD25/CD127/CD95/CD27. Sorted populations all exceeded 95% purity. This CDR3 is 13 amino acids long. Trimming removed 1 base at V and 3 bases at J, with 8 bases between. Germline CDR1 and CDR2: SGHRS and YFSETQ. Reverse transcription of all isolated RNA meant that expressed TCRB transcripts were sequenced. Clones were sequenced by immunoSEQ multiplex PCR, and TCRdb holds only the in-frame ones, with some missing. The top ten clones hold roughly 0.6% of a sample with about 180,000 clones, 10% to 15% of them seen once. Remarks on this clone: What it recognizes is unknown.

Sequences were obtained from central memory CD4+ T cells from blood. The chain combines TRBV5-1 with TRBJ2-7; D perhaps matches TRBD1 (6 bases). The origin of this receptor is a woman between 18 and 29 years old in good health. In DNA form, the CDR3 reads TGCGCCAGCAGCTTGCCACAGGGCTACGAGCAGTACTTC. Translation: CASSLPQGYEQYF.